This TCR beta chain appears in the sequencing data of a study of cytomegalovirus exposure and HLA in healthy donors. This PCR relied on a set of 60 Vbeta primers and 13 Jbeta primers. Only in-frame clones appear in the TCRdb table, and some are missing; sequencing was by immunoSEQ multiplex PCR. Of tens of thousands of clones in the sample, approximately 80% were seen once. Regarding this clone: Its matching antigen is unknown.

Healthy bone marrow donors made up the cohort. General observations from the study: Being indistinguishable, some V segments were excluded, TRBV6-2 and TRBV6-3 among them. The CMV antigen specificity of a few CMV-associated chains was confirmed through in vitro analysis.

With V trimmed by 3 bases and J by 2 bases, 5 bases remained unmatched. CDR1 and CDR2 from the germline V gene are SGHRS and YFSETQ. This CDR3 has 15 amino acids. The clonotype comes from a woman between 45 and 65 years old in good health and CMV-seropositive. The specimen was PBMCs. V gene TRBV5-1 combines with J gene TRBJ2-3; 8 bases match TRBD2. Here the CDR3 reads CASSYSGTITDTQYF. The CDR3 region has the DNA TGCGCCAGCAGCTATAGCGGGACGATCACAGATACGCAGTATTTT.